This section outlines one TCR beta chain sequence together with its context. The sample comes from a study of PD-L1 blockade in urothelial cancer. The time point is: pretreatment peripheral blood. Sequenced by immunoSEQ multiplex PCR; TCRdb stores in-frame clones only, minus some. In the table there are about 87,000 clones, 84% of which are singletons. Germline V CDR1 and CDR2: MGHRA, YSYEKL. Germline trimming cut 5 bases from V and 0 bases from J; bases unmatched to any gene: 7. CDR3 size: 16 residues. The source was PBMCs, collected around atezolizumab (anti-PD-L1) treatment. The source is a man aged 55 to 70 with urothelial cancer. The chain joins TRBV4-1 to TRBJ2-4; 7 bases align to TRBD1. The CDR3 here is CASSWGQLLAKNIQYF. DNA for the CDR3: TGCGCCAGCAGCTGGGGACAGCTTCTAGCCAAAAACATTCAGTACTTC.